This T cell receptor (beta chain) appears in the sequencing data of a study of cytomegalovirus exposure and HLA in healthy donors (dated 2017 in TCRdb). For context, the study as a whole: In an earlier analysis of fewer than 750 of the donors, less than 350 Gb of sequence data and about 110 million unique TCR beta sequences from 150 million to 200 million T cells were reported. Around 330 gigabases of sequencing data and around 88 million unique TCR sequences made up an early release that covered nearly 650 HLA-typed donors. Among the approximately 420 genotyped donors, about 83% belonged to the genetic ancestry cluster associated with self-reported Caucasian donors. The aim of the study was to test whether cataloging public T cell receptors could identify signatures of past pathogen exposure. Using immunosequencing, the study profiled T cell repertoires from approximately 700 subjects and related those repertoires to cytomegalovirus serostatus. In addition to the first cohort of around 670 subjects, a separate validation cohort of 130 or so different subjects was used. To predict cytomegalovirus infection status, the study brought together high-throughput TCR immunosequencing, statistical association of individual TCRs with disease status, and machine learning. In a later analysis, previously published TCR beta repertoires from about 640 donors were re-analyzed and high-resolution HLA genotyping was added so that TCR occurrence patterns could be studied. In the later analysis, no new phenotypic data were used to find candidate immune exposures; instead, reliance was placed on TCR beta sequences and their occurrence across donors. To decide whether each TCR beta V gene segment behaved as functional or pseudogenic, an earlier analysis of approximately 620 of the donors relied on high-throughput TCR beta sequencing. Donor age, sex, ethnicity and CMV serostatus were compiled together with the repertoire data. In a later genetic analysis, genome-wide SNP genotypes for about three fifths of the 666 donors were used, and that subset was treated as a discovery cohort. Every repertoire in the discovery cohort had been generated on one and the same sequencing platform. Class I and class II HLA loci were covered by the typing at four-digit resolution. Typing coverage varied by locus: roughly 629-640 donors for A, B, C, DRB1 and DQB1; approximately 500 for DQA1; about 570 for DPA1; 400 to 480 for DPB1. Because of strong linkage in the cohort, four or five DR-DQ haplotypes were treated as single units for association and clustering. On average, around 230,000 unique TCR beta nucleotide sequences were sequenced per donor among about 400 genotyped donors of the cohort, with around 19% of those sequences being non-productive. What the authors observed across the whole study: Three of the identified cytomegalovirus-associated TCR beta chains were confirmed in vitro to be specific for cytomegalovirus antigens. The cohort was sequenced for TCR beta chains only, and without alpha or paired-chain data the features that could be detected were limited. Correlated functional status among segregating V segments might reflect linkage disequilibrium, but an unknown experimental factor could not be ruled out. A cluster of highly shared sequence variants was judged likely to represent a technical artifact of the sequencing pipeline. The classifier was reported to diagnose cytomegalovirus status with high specificity and sensitivity in both the original cohort and the validation cohort. A later analysis found that most CMV-associated TCR beta chains appeared HLA-restricted, with HLA associations seemingly driven largely by CMV exposure. A further reported finding was that TCR beta sequences accurately predicted the HLA-A and HLA-B alleles for most subjects in the first cohort. Immune exposure information for the cohort was limited to CMV serostatus. In a later analysis, HLA-associated TCR beta chains showed more clonal expansion and lower generation probabilities than non-associated chains that were equally common. In a later analysis, 16,951 TCR beta sequences were associated with specific HLA alleles at a false discovery rate of 0.05. Strong co-occurrence of HLA alleles, especially DR and DQ, made assigning TCR associations to individual alleles difficult. In a later genetic analysis, a missense DCLRE1C variant was associated with V-gene and J-gene trimming of TCR beta chains, and the association was replicated in an independent cohort. Across donors, most TCR sequences were observed very rarely, whereas some public TCRs were present in many individuals. A later analysis found that TCR association rates varied across HLA loci, with DRB1 alleles showing the most associated TCRs and HLA-C alleles the fewest. Some IMGT-functional V segments, including TRBV6-2 and TRBV6-3, could not be distinguished by the 87-base-pair reads and were therefore excluded. According to a later genetic analysis, donors in an Asian-associated ancestry cluster had fewer N-insertions in productive TCRs than the roughly 670-donor mean. In an earlier analysis of some 500 of the donors, most TCR beta V segments appeared in productive rearrangements about 87% or about 30% of the time, broadly matching IMGT annotations. A total of about 180 TCR beta chains were listed by the study as associated with cytomegalovirus. Sequencing depth was assumed to be roughly uniform across donors in the presence/absence analyses, though that assumption may not hold. Because some donors lacked HLA typing at each locus, the association tests relied only on the typed subset. According to the authors, the approach could potentially be generalized to other disease states and immunological phenotypes. In a later analysis, several top co-occurrence clusters were reported to appear linked to parvovirus B19, influenza, CMV and Epstein-Barr virus. The earlier analysis of a few hundred of the donors excluded over 15 rarely observed V segments, including chromosome 9 orphons, because counts were too low.

Libraries were constructed by the immunoSEQ multiplex PCR assay. For the multiplex PCR, a mixture combining 60 forward primers for TCR Vbeta segments and 13 reverse primers for TCR Jbeta segments was used. A multiplex PCR assay on genomic DNA amplified the CDR3 region of rearranged TCR beta genes. The amplified TCR beta libraries were sequenced on the Illumina HiSeq System as 87-base-pair reads. As for how the authors treated the data: A later analysis counted some 74 million unique TCR beta chains across the 666 repertoires, and about 10 million of these chains were shared by at least two donors. To remove PCR and sequencing errors, raw reads were error-corrected and collapsed into unique sequences using a nearest-neighbor algorithm that merged closely related sequences. To assign V, D and J gene segments, CDR3 sequences were aligned to IMGT reference sequences. Each retained sequence needed at least a six-nucleotide match to both a V gene segment and a J gene segment. Rearrangements were classified as productive when the CDR3 lacked stop codons and remained in frame with V and J, and all other rearrangements were classified as non-productive. CDR3 was defined by IMGT convention, running from the second conserved V-encoded cysteine to the conserved J-encoded phenylalanine. Sequences without an unambiguous match to a single V gene segment were excluded from the earlier analysis of almost 600 of the donors. An earlier analysis of fewer than 750 of the donors called V segments functional above 56.7% productive rearrangements and segregating when the between-donor standard deviation exceeded 5%. To diagnose cytomegalovirus status from the catalog of TCR beta chain sequences, a statistical classification framework was built. A later analysis assigned V and J genes by comparing TCR nucleotide sequences with IMGT/GENE-DB human TR gene sequences. Using the TCRdist pipeline, a later analysis assigned CDR3 sequences along with most-parsimonious VDJ recombination scenarios. In a later analysis, each TCR beta chain was defined by its CDR3 amino acid sequence together with its V-gene family, and reads lacking a unique V-gene family were excluded. To address suspected cross-contamination and a sequencing artifact, a later analysis removed approximately 600 highly shared, low-generation-probability nucleotide sequences. In a later analysis, a clonal expansion index for each public chain was calculated from normalized within-repertoire ranks of inferred template counts. In a later analysis, generation probabilities were computed using a VDJ recombination model fitted to out-of-frame rearrangements, and the results were checked against IGoR. A later analysis scored TCR-TCR, TCR-HLA and TCR-CMV co-occurrence with hypergeometric tests, applying a repertoire-size bias correction to TCR pairs. To estimate false discovery rates, a later analysis permuted the HLA or CMV assignments 20 times. In a later analysis, co-occurring TCRs were grouped using DBSCAN, and TCRdist sequence similarity was added for clustering within HLA-allele-positive subsets. For co-occurrence clustering, repertoires with fewer than 30,000 or more than 120,000 public chains were excluded, along with roughly 5 repertoires with anomalous nucleotide sharing. The immuneACCESS repertoire file appears here via TCRdb, limited to in-frame rearrangements. These files lack a portion of the clones; in checked studies, under half of the deficit traces to unresolved V genes, and the cause of the others is not known. D and trimming were read from the DNA, whereas the V and J calls and clone size are those reported in that table. Counted in this sample were under 200,000 clones; just over 75% of them appeared once. 2% to 2.5% of the sample belongs to the ten largest clones.

In regard to this clone: The antigen it binds to is not known. Per-nucleotide qualities are absent, and no much larger clonotype sits a single base away.

Trimming takes 8 bases off V and 6 bases off J; junction bases not matched to a gene: 5. CDR1 and CDR2 (SEHNR, FQNEAQ) derive from the germline V gene (reference sequence). Including cysteine and phenylalanine, the CDR3 has 12 amino acids. This entry keeps only the CDR3 DNA: 36 bases, framed from base 1. The cohort consisted of 666 healthy bone marrow donors. At the time of sampling, every cohort member was nominally healthy, though immune exposures that went unrecorded were likely present. The donor tested CMV seropositive, placing the donor among the 290 or so seropositive members of the cohort. A peripheral blood sample was provided by each donor, and peripheral blood mononuclear cells were used for TCR beta sequencing. Genomic DNA was extracted from the blood cell samples with the Qiagen DNeasy Blood Extraction Kit.

The sequenced material came from PBMCs. The chain is encoded by TRBV7-9 joined to TRBJ2-7, with 9 bases matching TRBD1. This TCR came from a woman aged 25 to 39 in good health and CMV-seropositive. CDR3 region: CASGTGIGEQYF. The nucleotides are TGTGCCAGCGGGACAGGGATTGGCGAGCAGTACTTC.